The 15 T cell receptor beta chains reported below all come from one sample, sequenced in a study of blood T cells in healthy people across ages. With a J-beta primer mix and a sample-barcoded 5' primer, a second PCR ran roughly 6 to 11 cycles. TCRdb passed the 5' RACE reads through MiXCR, listing each CDR3 protein once. The sample has 1.5 million to 2 million distinct CDR3 sequences, around half seen once. The sample taken for sequencing was blood. These TCRs come from a woman in her 40s in good health.

The DNA of the CDR3 is TGTGCCAGCTCAACCGGGACGCTCGACACAGATACGCAGTATTTT. Protein product: CASSTGTLDTDTQYF. The rearrangement uses TRBV18 and TRBJ2-3, with D perhaps given as TRBD1 or TRBD2 (5 bases each). Trimming shortened V by 5 bases and J by 2 bases, and 14 bases separated the two germline ends. From germline, CDR1 is KGHSH and CDR2 LQKENI. This CDR3 is built from 15 residues.

The table lists this clonotype with a few counts. The rearrangement uses TRBV20-1 and TRBJ2-7; no clear D. The CDR3 sequence is 13 residues long. Germline V CDR1 and CDR2: DFQATT, SNEGSKA (reference sequence). Between the trimmed V and J ends, which lost 7 bases and 0 bases, there was a span of 13 bases. CDR3: CSVIGSYSYEQYF. The CDR3 coding sequence is TGCAGTGTGATCGGGTCTTACTCCTACGAGCAGTACTTC.

The chain couples TRBV6-5 to TRBJ2-7; 7 nucleotides align to TRBD1. Per germline, CDR1 MNHEY and CDR2 SVGAGI. The CDR3 covers 15 residues. The J segment lost 0 bases and the V segment lost 1 base, leaving 3 bases of the junction unmatched. CDR3 amino acids: CASSYFGTASYEQYF. CDR3 sequence (DNA): TGTGCCAGCAGTTACTTCGGGACAGCCTCCTACGAGCAGTACTTC.

The table lists this clonotype with a few counts. V usage is TRBV6-6 and J usage is TRBJ2-7, with D possibly being TRBD2 (5 bases). V gave up 0 bases and J gave up 2 bases, with 8 bases separating them. The germline CDR1 and CDR2 sequences are MNHNY and SVGAGI (reference sequence). The CDR3 consists of 14 residues. The CDR3: CASSYSRETYEQYF. The CDR3 DNA reads TGTGCCAGCAGTTACTCGAGGGAAACCTACGAGCAGTACTTC.

The chain has TRBV28 and TRBJ2-2; D unclear. The CDR3 totals 13 residues. From germline, CDR1 is MDHEN and CDR2 SYDVKM. Trimming removed 6 bases at V and 2 bases at J, with 7 bases between. CDR3 region: CASRTFNTGELFF. The CDR3 DNA sequence: TGTGCCAGCAGGACTTTTAACACCGGGGAGCTGTTTTTT.

Only a few counts were recorded for this clonotype. The chain combines TRBV5-6 with TRBJ2-1; 7 bases agree with TRBD1. The CDR3 extends over 16 amino acids. Trimming cost V 4 bases and J 2 bases; bases outside gene matches: 9. The germline CDR1 and CDR2 sequences are SGHDT and YYEEEE. The CDR3 sequence is CASSIMRGGPYNEQFF. CDR3 DNA sequence: TGTGCCAGCAGCATAATGCGAGGGGGCCCCTACAATGAGCAGTTCTTC.

The V call is TRBV15, the J call TRBJ2-3; D possibly corresponds to TRBD2 (7 bases). Trimming took off 8 bases at V and 5 bases at J, with 17 bases between the two ends. The CDR3 is 14 amino acids. Germline values: CDR1 LNHNV, CDR2 YYDKDF (reference sequence). The DNA of the CDR3 is TGTGCCACCTTCGGAGGGGGGGCATTAGATACGCAGTATTTT. Translation gives CATFGGGALDTQYF.

This chain connects TRBV20-1 to TRBJ1-5; 7 bases align to TRBD1. J was trimmed by 0 bases and V by 6 bases; bases with no gene match: 8. The CDR3 sequence is 15 residues long. The germline CDR1 and CDR2 sequences are DFQATT and SNEGSKA (reference sequence). CDR3 sequence reads: CSARNRGNSNQPQHF. CDR3 sequence (DNA): TGCAGTGCGCGGAACAGGGGAAATAGCAATCAGCCCCAGCATTTT.

At least ten counts were recorded for this clonotype. The CDR3 here is CASSPRLDPDYGYTF. The CDR3 DNA sequence: TGCGCCAGCAGCCCCCGTTTGGACCCTGACTATGGCTACACCTTC. The rearrangement joins TRBV4-1 to TRBJ1-2; no reliable D call. Germline V gene lookup returns CDR1 MGHRA and CDR2 YSYEKL. The ends were cut back, 4 bases at V and 3 bases at J, with 15 bases in the middle. The CDR3 is 15 amino acids.

This clonotype has only a few counts. The V gene is TRBV20-1, the J gene TRBJ2-3, with a weak D call TRBD2 (6 bases). Trimming took 1 base from V and 3 from J, leaving 14 bases between them. The germline V gene encodes CDR1 DFQATT and CDR2 SNEGSKA (reference sequence). There are 15 residues in the CDR3. CDR3 in DNA: TGCAGTGCTAGAGGGGGCGGGGTTTGGACAGATACGCAGTATTTT. Protein product: CSARGGGVWTDTQYF.

This chain connects TRBV2 to TRBJ2-7, with no clear D. With the DNA end fitting TRBJ2-4 better, the J assignment may be wrong. This CDR3 is built from 13 residues. Germline-derived CDR1 and CDR2 are SNHLY and FYNNEI. CDR3 DNA sequence: TGTGCCAGCAGTGACCTACAGACGAACATTCAGTACTTC. Translation gives CASSDLQTNIQYF.

This clonotype has more than one count but fewer than ten. The chain uses TRBV14 and TRBJ1-6; tentatively, D is TRBD1 (6 bases). The CDR3 totals 15 residues. The germline V gene encodes CDR1 SGHDN and CDR2 FVKESK. Trimming took 5 bases from V and 8 from J, leaving 16 bases between them. This CDR3 reads CASSWRQAGDSPLHF. In DNA form, the CDR3 reads TGTGCCAGCAGCTGGCGACAGGCCGGGGATTCACCCCTCCACTTT.

The chain links TRBV20-1 to TRBJ2-5; unclear D gene. The DNA end favors TRBJ2-7, so the J call may be wrong. Germline CDR1 is DFQATT and CDR2 is SNEGSKA (reference sequence). There are 10 residues in the CDR3. The CDR3 loop is CSTPTSEQYF. In DNA form, the CDR3 reads TGCAGTACCCCCACAAGCGAGCAGTACTTC.

This chain links TRBV12-3 or TRBV12-4 with TRBJ1-5, with 7 bases fitting TRBD1. V dropped 5 bases and J dropped 0; count of bases not matched to a gene: 13. The CDR3 is made up of 18 amino acids. CDR3 in amino acids: CASSPGGGRLYSNQPQHF. The CDR3 DNA is TGTGCCAGCAGTCCAGGAGGGGGCCGGCTATATAGCAATCAGCCCCAGCATTTT.

The chain combines TRBV4-3 with TRBJ2-1, with 10 bases aligning to TRBD1. Germline V gives CDR1 LGHNA, CDR2 YSLEER. Losses at the gene ends were 2 bases for V and 8 bases for J; bases not matched to a gene: 6. This CDR3 has 15 residues. The CDR3 here is CASSQLGTGVDEQFF. CDR3 coding DNA: TGCGCCAGCAGCCAACTCGGGACAGGGGTCGATGAGCAGTTCTTC.